The clone carrying this T cell receptor (beta chain) showed up many times. Its matching antigen is unknown. Trimming shortened V by 8 bases and J by 0 bases, and 6 bases separated the two germline ends. This CDR3 spans 12 amino acids. The record originates from a study of T cells in Graves' hyperthyroidism and ophthalmopathy. Study-wide results and limits: Most expanded thyroid clonotypes above 0.001 recurred in blood.

Exclusion criteria comprised uncontrolled infection, other autoimmune disease, pregnancy or lactation. RNA transcripts were the template for amplifying TCR beta CDR3 regions. RT-PCR in the first round (using the HTBI primer set) targeted the TCR CDR3. TCRdb reprocessed the multiplex PCR reads via MiXCR and lists one record per CDR3 protein. The profile shows some 250,000 distinct CDR3 sequences, over 12% of them singletons. This sequence was found in a woman aged 45-59 years with Graves' hyperthyroidism that later progressed to Graves' ophthalmopathy. The sequencing sample was made of blood. V is TRBV12-3 or TRBV12-4 and J is TRBJ2-3; D is unresolved. The CDR3 protein is CASGESTDTQYF. DNA for the CDR3: TGTGCCAGCGGGGAAAGCACAGATACGCAGTATTTT.